Detailed here is one T cell receptor (beta chain). The sample holds a few counts of this clone. The target of this receptor is not known. No quality values exist for individual bases; no much larger clone is one base distant. The sample originates from a study of CD8+ T cells in alopecia areata listed by TCRdb under 2018. With regard to the full study: The treated patients took part in an open-label pilot trial in which moderate-to-severe alopecia areata was treated with oral tofacitinib at 5 to 10 mg twice daily. Scalp clonality was compared across normal scalp (n=4), patchy alopecia areata scalp (n=8), and alopecia totalis/universalis scalp (n=8). Tofacitinib-treated patients had biopsies at baseline and at 4 and 24 weeks of treatment, with a later scalp biopsy in several patients. immunoSEQ multiplex PCR using 35 Vbeta forward primers and 13 Jbeta reverse primers was used to amplify TCRbeta CDR3 regions. The study used high-throughput TCRbeta sequencing to examine T cell clonal expansion in alopecia areata, in both the C3H/HeJ mouse model and human patients. Tofacitinib was administered for 6 to 18 months, and 6 months of follow-up off drug were then conducted to assess delayed response and recurrence. Scalp tissue and sorted CD4+ and CD8+ peripheral blood T cells from patchy and totalis/universalis alopecia areata patients and from healthy controls were covered by human TCRbeta sequencing. RNA was extracted with the PAXgene miRNA kit for fixed scalp, the miRNeasy kit for PBMCs, and the RNeasy kit for mouse skin. The paper as a whole reports these results and caveats: Unlike mouse skin, where gammadelta T cells dominate, normal human skin contains resident alphabeta T cells that get sequenced too, which complicates analysis of the scalp TCR repertoire. Compared with mice, TCR sequences shared between patients were less clear, possibly partly because of HLA diversity across the patient population. Compared with normal scalp, lesional scalp had higher clonality and more expanded CD8+ clones, particularly in alopecia totalis/universalis, a pattern that suggests antigenic drive.

Lesional scalp punch biopsies and peripheral blood were obtained from alopecia areata patients. PBMCs were separated by density centrifugation and stained for CD3, CD4 and CD8, after which CD4+ and CD8+ T cells were sorted on a FACSAria. V and J lose 5 bases and 5 bases, and a span of 12 bases separates them. The CDR3 numbers 14 residues from cysteine through phenylalanine. Only the CDR3 portion is preserved as DNA: 42 bases, with reading frame beginning at the first base. The germline V gene encodes CDR1 SGHTA and CDR2 FQGNSA. The library was built by means of the immunoSEQ multiplex PCR assay. To provide template for TCR sequencing, every sample had RNA extracted and reverse transcribed into cDNA. SuperScript III was used for first-strand cDNA synthesis, primed with a 2:1 mix of oligo-dT and random hexamers. A synthetic immune receptor repertoire was used to measure amplification bias, and any remaining bias was corrected computationally. The published analysis was carried out like this. After raw reads were preprocessed to remove errors, the CDR3 was defined following IMGT conventions as running from the conserved cysteine to phenylalanine. Clonality was computed by normalizing Shannon entropy by log2 of the number of productive unique TCRs and subtracting the result from 1. Scalp TCRbeta sequences were cross-referenced with sorted blood CD4 and CD8 repertoires so that the CD4 or CD8 identity of scalp clones could be inferred. This is the immuneACCESS table as TCRdb keeps it, with only in-frame sequences that have V and J called. A part of the clones is gone; compared with another copy, unresolved V genes explain less than half, and the rest is unexplained. V and J calls and clone size follow that table, whereas D and trimming were derived from the DNA. The sample table contains about 120,000 clones; only one count was recorded for more than 30% of them. 3.1% of the sample is taken by the ten largest.

The chain uses TRBV7-2 and TRBJ2-2; the D gene is perhaps TRBD1, on 5 matching bases. This clonotype originated in a human donor with alopecia areata. Sequencing used CD4+ T cells sorted from blood. The nucleotide sequence reads as follows: TGTGCCAGCAGCAACAGGATGCGGACCGGGGAGCTGTTTTTT. Translation gives CASSNRMRTGELFF.